This is a list of T cell receptor beta chains from one sample in a study of blood T cells in healthy people across ages. MiXCR was run by TCRdb on the 5' RACE reads, yielding one entry per CDR3 protein. The sample consists of approximately 960,000 distinct CDR3 sequences, almost 30% of them appearing once. The same sample was also used in a study of T cells of mothers and their children.

The sample comprised blood. The receptors were sampled from a woman aged 40 to 55 in good health. Both conserved end residues are part of each CDR3. The D gene is left open where the match is weak. Clone sizes are given selectively: once, few, many, or a class where the clone is expanded.

V gene	clone size	D gene	J gene	CDR3 protein	CDR3 DNA
TRBV27	many	NA	TRBJ2-7	CASSSLRRLSSYEQYF	TGTGCCAGCAGCTCTCTTAGACGGCTAAGCTCCTACGAGCAGTACTTC
TRBV5-5	NA	TRBD2	TRBJ2-5	CASSPGEGRKTQYF	TGTGCCAGCAGCCCCGGGGAGGGGCGAAAGACCCAGTACTTC
TRBV5-4	few	TRBD1	TRBJ2-5	CASRAAGTGKETQYF	TGTGCCAGCAGGGCGGCCGGGACAGGGAAAGAGACCCAGTACTTC
TRBV6-1	many	TRBD1	TRBJ2-5	CASSLFRGRVETQYF	TGTGCCAGCAGTTTATTCAGGGGGCGCGTAGAGACCCAGTACTTC
TRBV6-5	NA	NA	TRBJ2-7	CASSYRGTYDEQYF	TGTGCCAGCAGTTACCGGGGGACGTATGACGAGCAGTACTTC
TRBV28	NA	NA	TRBJ1-1	CANSEDFGRTNTEAFF	TGTGCCAACAGCGAAGACTTCGGACGGACGAACACTGAAGCTTTCTTT
TRBV5-1	NA	NA	TRBJ1-2	CASSHKRPQDGYTF	TGCGCCAGCAGCCATAAGAGACCCCAGGATGGCTACACCTTC
TRBV2	NA	TRBD1	TRBJ2-4	CASSPGTGGEWGKNIQYF	TGTGCCAGCAGTCCCGGGACAGGGGGCGAATGGGGCAAAAACATTCAGTACTTC
TRBV7-9	NA	NA	TRBJ1-1	CASSSHRDVITEAFF	TGTGCCAGCAGCTCCCACAGGGATGTTATCACTGAAGCTTTCTTT
TRBV5-1	many	TRBD2	TRBJ2-1	CASSLGGSPVSEQFF	TGCGCCAGCAGCTTGGGCGGGAGCCCCGTGTCGGAGCAGTTCTTC
TRBV12-3/TRBV12-4	many	NA	TRBJ2-1	CASRGPGNEQFF	TGTGCCAGCAGGGGACCGGGGAATGAGCAGTTCTTC
TRBV4-1	NA	TRBD1	TRBJ2-5	CAGSQAGGIETQYF	TGCGCCGGCAGCCAAGCAGGGGGCATCGAGACCCAGTACTTC
TRBV5-1	many	NA	TRBJ1-1	CASRENTEAFF	TGTGCCAGCAGGGAGAACACTGAAGCTTTCTTT
TRBV11-2	many	TRBD1	TRBJ2-4	CASSLRTGVNIQYF	TGTGCCAGCAGCTTAAGAACAGGGGTAAACATTCAGTACTTC
TRBV7-3	many	TRBD1	TRBJ2-1	CASSSFPSRTGSRDEQFF	TGTGCCAGCAGCTCTTTCCCCTCCAGGACAGGGTCTCGGGATGAGCAGTTCTTC
TRBV7-9	NA	NA	TRBJ2-7	CASSLSRDGEQYF	TGTGCCAGCAGCCTTAGCCGGGACGGCGAGCAGTACTTC
TRBV7-9	NA	NA	TRBJ2-7	CASSARNNEQYF	TGTGCCAGCAGCGCCCGGAACAATGAGCAGTACTTC
TRBV6-2/TRBV6-3	NA	NA	TRBJ2-4	CASSPAGTPLGGKNIQYF	TGTGCCAGCAGTCCCGCCGGGACACCTTTGGGGGGCAAAAACATTCAGTACTTC
TRBV20-1	few	NA	TRBJ2-2	CSARVALLTGELFF	TGCAGTGCTAGGGTTGCCCTACTCACCGGGGAGCTGTTTTTT
TRBV7-2	many	TRBD1	TRBJ2-7	CASSPGQASSYEQYF	TGTGCCAGCAGCCCAGGACAGGCCAGCTCCTACGAGCAGTACTTC
TRBV16	NA	NA	TRBJ1-1	CASSQSRGAGEAFF	TGTGCCAGTAGCCAATCGCGGGGGGCCGGTGAAGCTTTCTTT
TRBV29-1	few	NA	TRBJ1-1	CSVCQVLSTEAFF	TGCAGCGTTTGCCAGGTCTTGAGCACTGAAGCTTTCTTT
TRBV20-1	NA	NA	TRBJ2-1	CSARLGRGNYNEQFF	TGCAGTGCTAGACTCGGCAGGGGAAATTACAATGAGCAGTTCTTC
TRBV7-6	NA	NA	TRBJ1-6	CASSALGANSPLHF	TGTGCCAGCAGCGCGTTGGGGGCTAATTCACCCCTCCACTTT
TRBV29-1	few	NA	TRBJ1-3	CSVQRNSGNTIYF	TGCAGCGTTCAGCGGAACTCTGGAAACACCATATATTTT
TRBV28	few	TRBD2	TRBJ2-5	CASSLSGGWETQYF	TGTGCCAGCAGTTTAAGCGGGGGGTGGGAGACCCAGTACTTC
TRBV5-5	many	NA	TRBJ2-7	CASSLISTSSSYEQYF	TGTGCCAGCAGCTTGATTTCGACATCAAGCTCCTACGAGCAGTACTTC
TRBV12-3/TRBV12-4	NA	NA	TRBJ1-1	CASSLVGESFF	TGTGCCAGCAGTTTAGTGGGAGAGAGCTTCTTT
TRBV5-1	many	NA	TRBJ2-7	CASSPRPSSGTATYEQYF	TGCGCCAGCAGCCCCAGACCTTCCAGCGGGACAGCAACCTACGAGCAGTACTTC
TRBV12-3/TRBV12-4	few	NA	TRBJ1-5	CAGLGGKPQHF	TGTGCCGGGTTGGGAGGAAAGCCCCAGCATTTT
TRBV6-2/TRBV6-3	few	TRBD1	TRBJ1-1	CASRNQGATAEAFF	TGTGCCAGCAGAAATCAGGGGGCCACCGCTGAAGCTTTCTTT
TRBV10-3	once	TRBD2	TRBJ2-1	CAISDPALTSGSYNEQFF	TGTGCCATCAGTGACCCAGCTCTAACTAGCGGGAGCTACAATGAGCAGTTCTTC
TRBV27	few	TRBD1	TRBJ2-1	CASSRQGVGISYNEQFF	TGTGCCAGCAGTAGACAGGGGGTGGGAATCTCCTACAATGAGCAGTTCTTC
TRBV20-1	NA	TRBD2	TRBJ2-3	CSARKLAGASTDTQYF	TGCAGTGCTAGAAAGCTAGCGGGGGCGTCCACGGATACGCAGTATTTT
TRBV9	NA	NA	TRBJ2-2	CASSVEGGAAGELFF	TGTGCCAGCAGCGTAGAGGGGGGGGCCGCCGGGGAGCTGTTTTTT
TRBV5-1	NA	NA	TRBJ2-7	CASSGGGLSGYEQYF	TGCGCCAGCAGTGGGGGTGGGCTGAGCGGCTACGAGCAGTACTTC
TRBV12-3/TRBV12-4	many	NA	TRBJ2-7	CASSSTQVSSYEQYF	TGTGCCAGCAGTTCGACCCAAGTAAGCTCCTACGAGCAGTACTTC
TRBV7-2	few	NA	TRBJ2-7	CASSRGRTYEQYF	TGTGCCAGCAGCCGGGGTAGGACCTACGAGCAGTACTTC
TRBV12-3/TRBV12-4	NA	NA	TRBJ2-7	CASSLLGGSYNVRYF	TGTGCCAGCAGTTTACTGGGGGGCAGTTACAATGTGCGGTACTTC
TRBV2	many	NA	TRBJ1-5	CASSQQGPANQPQHF	TGTGCCAGCAGTCAACAGGGTCCAGCAAATCAGCCCCAGCATTTT
TRBV15	NA	NA	TRBJ1-1	CATSRGPTGTEAFF	TGTGCCACCAGCCGCGGACCGACGGGTACTGAAGCTTTCTTT
TRBV20-1	many	TRBD2	TRBJ2-1	CSARDLSGGPYNEQFF	TGCAGTGCTAGAGATCTGAGCGGGGGGCCTTACAATGAGCAGTTCTTC
TRBV28	NA	NA	TRBJ1-1	CASSSSGTSGREAFF	TGTGCCAGCAGTTCCTCCGGGACCTCGGGGAGGGAAGCTTTCTTT
TRBV7-2	NA	NA	TRBJ1-6	CASSLAGWSAGYNSPLHF	TGTGCCAGCAGCTTAGCGGGATGGTCGGCGGGATATAATTCACCCCTCCACTTT
TRBV7-2	few	NA	TRBJ1-1	CASSLTGQAFF	TGTGCCAGCAGCTTAACCGGCCAAGCTTTCTTT
TRBV30	many	NA	TRBJ1-5	CAWSDGNQPQHF	TGTGCCTGGAGTGACGGCAATCAGCCCCAGCATTTT
TRBV20-1	few	NA	TRBJ2-3	CSAPDDTQYF	TGCAGTGCCCCAGACGATACGCAGTATTTT
TRBV20-1	few	NA	TRBJ1-5	CSALRGALASNQPQHF	TGCAGTGCTCTTAGGGGGGCTCTGGCGAGCAATCAGCCCCAGCATTTT
TRBV3-1	few	NA	TRBJ2-1	CTSSQELGAAKFF	TGTACCAGCAGCCAAGAGTTGGGGGCTGCTAAGTTCTTC
TRBV29-1	few	TRBD1	TRBJ2-7	CSVVGGQRYEQYF	TGCAGCGTTGTTGGGGGACAGCGCTACGAGCAGTACTTC
TRBV5-1	NA	NA	TRBJ2-1	CASSVGQTSYNEQFF	TGCGCCAGCAGTGTCGGGCAGACCTCCTACAATGAGCAGTTCTTC
TRBV9	many	TRBD2	TRBJ2-7	CASSGGLAGAYSYEQYF	TGTGCCAGCAGCGGGGGACTAGCGGGGGCTTACTCCTACGAGCAGTACTTC
TRBV5-1	NA	NA	TRBJ2-6	CASSLAPGANVLTF	TGCGCCAGCAGCTTGGCCCCTGGGGCCAACGTCCTGACTTTC